This record looks at one T cell receptor beta chain sequence and its context. The data derive from a study of shared clonotypes between healthy human individuals. Sequencing used immunoSEQ multiplex PCR; TCRdb keeps in-frame clones, though not all of them. The sample consists of 2 million to 2.5 million clones, about 95% of them appearing once. This CDR3 contains 15 residues. Trimming cost V 6 bases and J 1 base; bases outside gene matches: 8. The germline CDR1 and CDR2 sequences are MDHEN and SYDVKM. CD8 cells classed as naive were CD45RO-negative and positively selected for CCR7, excluding terminally differentiated effector memory CD45RA+ cells.

This chain joins TRBV28 and TRBJ2-5; TRBD1 agrees at 7 bases. This receptor was obtained from a man between 18 and 29 years old in good health. Input material: naive CD8+ T cells sorted from blood. The CDR3 region is CASSFRGTAQETQYF. The CDR3 coding sequence is TGTGCCAGCAGCTTTAGGGGGACAGCCCAAGAGACCCAGTACTTC.